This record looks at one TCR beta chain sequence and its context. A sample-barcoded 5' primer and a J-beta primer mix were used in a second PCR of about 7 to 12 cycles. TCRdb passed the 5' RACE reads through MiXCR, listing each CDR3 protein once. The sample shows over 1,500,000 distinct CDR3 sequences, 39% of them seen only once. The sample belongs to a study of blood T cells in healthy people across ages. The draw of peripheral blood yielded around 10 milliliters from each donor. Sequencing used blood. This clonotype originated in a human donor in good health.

The CDR3 sequence is CSVEDGAGGLSGELFF. In DNA form, the CDR3 reads TGCAGCGTTGAAGATGGGGCGGGGGGACTAAGCGGGGAGCTGTTTTTT. J is TRBJ2-2 and V is TRBV29-1; TRBD2 matches at 8 bases. V trimming: 0 bases; J trimming: 7 bases; junction bases outside the gene matches: 10. CDR3 length equals 16 residues. Per germline, CDR1 SQVTM and CDR2 ANQGSEA.